The T cell receptor beta chain under discussion was sequenced for a study of CD8+ T cells in alopecia areata. The overall study: Treated patients were scored for severity by percent of scalp affected.

As to treatment: oral pan-JAK inhibitor, 5-10 mg twice daily. Per the germline V gene, CDR1 is MNHEY and CDR2 is SVGAGI. The CDR3 totals 16 residues. V shed 0 bases, J shed 2 bases, and the junction held 2 bases outside the gene matches. The sequencing template was cDNA reverse transcribed from extracted RNA. Repertoires were generated with immunoSEQ multiplex PCR, while TCRdb's copy carries only in-frame clones and drops some. The sample has about 200,000 clones; over 60% are singletons. Sequenced material: CD4+ T cells sorted from blood, taken at week 4, from a patient treated with tofacitinib. The receptor was isolated from a human donor with alopecia areata. The rearrangement uses TRBV6-5 and TRBJ2-7; 12 nucleotides line up with TRBD2. The CDR3 DNA follows: TGTGCCAGCAGTTACTCGGCTAGCGGGGGGGCCTACGAGCAGTACTTC. Its translation is CASSYSASGGAYEQYF.